This is a list of T cell receptor beta chains from one sample in a study of T cell responses to AZD1222 COVID-19 vaccine. Data came from immunoSEQ multiplex PCR; TCRdb stores just in-frame clones and leaves some out. The table has 45,000 to 60,000 clones, approximately 86% seen once. The sequenced sample was peripheral blood, obtained on day 0 of AZD1222 vaccination. These receptor sequences come from an adult in good health. The CDR3 runs from the conserved cysteine through the conserved F or W. D genes are given only for firm matches. The size field is filled for only some rows; it gives once, few, many or a size class.

D	size	length	V	J	CDR3	DNA
.	.	15	TRBV6-2/TRBV6-3	TRBJ2-6	CASSSQGAGANVLTF	TGTGCCAGCAGTTCGCAGGGAGCTGGGGCCAACGTCCTGACTTTC
.	.	14	TRBV14	TRBJ2-3	CASSLGWGLDTQYF	TGTGCCAGCAGCCTAGGATGGGGGCTAGATACGCAGTATTTT
.	.	15	TRBV6-5	TRBJ2-7	CASTLAAGRSHEQYF	TGTGCCAGCACCCTGGCGGCGGGACGGTCCCACGAGCAGTACTTC
TRBD1	.	13	TRBV28	TRBJ1-2	CASSSGQTYGYTF	TGTGCCAGCAGCTCGGGACAGACCTATGGCTACACCTTC
.	.	16	TRBV21-1	TRBJ1-1	CASTQTGSKANTEAFF	TGTGCCAGCACCCAAACAGGGTCAAAAGCGAACACTGAAGCTTTCTTT
.	few	12	TRBV5-1	TRBJ1-1	CASSFQGTEAFF	TGCGCCAGCAGCTTCCAGGGCACTGAAGCTTTCTTT
.	.	14	TRBV6-4	TRBJ1-5	CASSGTARHQPQHF	TGTGCCAGCAGTGGGACAGCTCGACATCAGCCCCAGCATTTT
.	.	17	TRBV7-8	TRBJ1-1	CASSPPTGSGLNTEAFF	TGTGCCAGCAGCCCGCCGACAGGATCAGGATTGAACACTGAAGCTTTCTTT
TRBD1	.	14	TRBV7-6	TRBJ1-4	CASSPDRNNEKLFF	TGTGCCAGCAGCCCGGACAGGAATAATGAAAAACTGTTTTTT
.	once	15	TRBV3-1/TRBV3-2	TRBJ1-2	CASSQDLLTGYGYTF	TGTGCCAGCAGCCAAGACCTTCTGACAGGCTATGGCTACACCTTC
TRBD2	.	16	TRBV5-5	TRBJ2-7	CASSLPSGRGNYEQYF	TGTGCCAGCAGCTTGCCTAGCGGGAGGGGAAACTACGAGCAGTACTTC
.	.	12	TRBV29-1	TRBJ2-1	CSGESVYNEQFF	TGCAGCGGGGAATCGGTCTACAATGAGCAGTTCTTC
.	.	12	TRBV6-2/TRBV6-3	TRBJ1-5	CASSYVLQPQHF	TGTGCCAGCAGTTACGTCCTTCAGCCCCAGCATTTT
.	.	14	TRBV10-1	TRBJ1-1	CASSPQGGVTEAFF	TGCGCCAGCAGTCCGCAGGGAGGGGTCACTGAAGCTTTCTTT
.	few	16	TRBV21-1	TRBJ2-7	CASSNRLAGNTYEQYF	TGTGCCAGCAGCAATCGACTAGCGGGAAATACCTACGAGCAGTACTTC
.	.	14	TRBV7-2	TRBJ2-3	CASSLRDLVDTQYF	TGTGCCAGCAGCCTCCGGGACCTTGTAGATACGCAGTATTTT
.	.	12	TRBV10-3	TRBJ2-2	CAISAGTGELFF	TGTGCCATCAGTGCGGGGACCGGGGAGCTGTTTTTT
.	.	14	TRBV7-9	TRBJ1-1	CASSFTSGNTEAFF	TGTGCCAGCAGCTTTACTTCGGGAAACACTGAAGCTTTCTTT